One and the same sample provided the 17 T cell receptor beta chains below, sequenced in a study of blood T cell repertoires in COVID-19. TCRdb's copy holds only in-frame clones and misses some; the assay was immunoSEQ multiplex PCR. The sample includes over 200,000 clones, over 70% of them seen just once. The sequencing input was peripheral blood. The receptors stem from an elderly man with acute or convalescent COVID-19.

V gene TRBV5-8 combines with J gene TRBJ2-5, with D possibly TRBD1 on 5 matching bases. Germline V gene sequence: CDR1 SGHTS, CDR2 YDEGEE. The CDR3 is 12 residues long. The ends were cut back, 5 bases at V and 2 bases at J, with 7 bases in the middle. CDR3 DNA: TGTGCCAGCAGTCGACAGCAAGAGACCCAGTACTTC. This codes for CASSRQQETQYF. The complete variable domain, with remaining parts taken from reference TRBV5-8 and TRBJ2-5, reads EAGVTQSPTHLIKTRGQQATLRCSPISGHTSVYWYQQALGLGLQFLLWYDEGEERNRGNFPPRFSGRQFPNYSSELNVNALELEDSALYLCASSRQQETQYFGPGTRLLVL.

This sequence joins TRBV28 and TRBJ1-2, with a weak D call TRBD1 (6 bases). Trimming removed 2 bases from V and 3 bases from J, with 13 bases in between. Looked up from germline, CDR1 is MDHEN and CDR2 is SYDVKM. There are 15 residues in the CDR3. For the CDR3, the DNA is TGTGCCAGCAGTTTAAGGGGGTTGGGGGACTATGGCTACACCTTC. Its translation is CASSLRGLGDYGYTF.

This clone appeared once. The V call is TRBV28, the J call TRBJ1-2; weak D call: TRBD1 (6 bases). There are 15 residues in the CDR3. V lost 3 bases to trimming and J lost 4 bases, with 15 bases between them. Germline CDR1 reads MDHEN; CDR2 reads SYDVKM. The CDR3 DNA is TGTGCCAGCAGTTTTACGGGGGGCATTAGCTATGGCTACACCTTC. Protein product: CASSFTGGISYGYTF.

V is TRBV2 and J is TRBJ2-6; D perhaps matches TRBD1 (6 bases). The CDR3 is 15 residues long. V was clipped by 2 bases and J by 3 bases, with 8 bases between them. Germline CDR1 and CDR2: SNHLY and FYNNEI. CDR3 in amino acids: CASSERGYGANVLTF. In nucleotides, the CDR3 is TGTGCCAGCAGTGAAAGGGGGTATGGGGCCAACGTCCTGACTTTC.

The J gene is TRBJ1-6, the V gene TRBV3-1 (or the pseudogene TRBV3-2); TRBD1 matches 9 bases. V lost 3 bases to trimming and J lost 6 bases; unmatched junction nucleotides: 6. This CDR3 region has 16 residues. Germline values: CDR1 LGHDT, CDR2 YNNKEL (reference sequence). The CDR3 DNA sequence: TGTGCCAGCAGCCAGGCGACAGGGGGACGTAATTCACCCCTCCACTTT. This translates into CASSQATGGRNSPLHF.

This chain connects TRBV5-1 to TRBJ2-1; the D gene is possibly TRBD2 (6 bases). Germline CDR1 SGHRS, CDR2 YFSETQ. This CDR3 contains 13 residues. Trimming stripped 4 bases from V and 6 bases from J, with 11 bases between. The CDR3 nucleotides are TGCGCCAGCAGCCTCTCGCGGGGCAATGAGCAGTTCTTC. Residues: CASSLSRGNEQFF.

Only a few counts were recorded for this clone. The chain has TRBV6-2 or TRBV6-3 and TRBJ1-2, with D hard to call. The CDR3 is 11 residues long. The germline CDR1 and CDR2 sequences are MNHEY and SVGEGT. Trimming removed 3 bases at V and 7 bases at J, with 6 bases between. CDR3 nucleotide sequence: TGTGCCAGCAGTTATCGGGTTGGCTACACCTTC. Amino acid sequence: CASSYRVGYTF.

The chain carries TRBV12-5 and TRBJ2-1; no clear D. This CDR3 spans 11 amino acids. V dropped 7 bases and J dropped 6 bases, with 7 bases sitting between them. Germline CDR1 is LGHNT and CDR2 is FRNRAP. CDR3 sequence reads: CASDPGNEQFF. In DNA, the CDR3 is TGTGCTAGTGACCCGGGCAATGAGCAGTTCTTC. The full variable domain, its missing parts supplied by reference TRBV12-5 and TRBJ2-1, is DARVTQTPRHKVTEMGQEVTMRCQPILGHNTVFWYRQTMMQGLELLAYFRNRAPLDDSGMPKDRFSAEMPDATLATLKIQPSEPRDSAVYFCASDPGNEQFFGPGTRLTVL.

This clone showed up just a few times. The rearrangement links TRBV19 to TRBJ1-5; a possible D gene is TRBD1 (5 bases). The CDR3 sequence is 15 residues long. V was cut by 5 bases and J by 3 bases, with 14 bases left in between. Germline CDR1 and CDR2: LNHDA and SQIVND (reference sequence). The CDR3: CASSFKGQNNQPQHF. Written as DNA, the CDR3 is TGTGCCAGTAGTTTTAAGGGGCAGAACAATCAGCCCCAGCATTTT.

The CDR3 region has the DNA TGCGCCAGCAGCTTGGGACCGGGACTAGTTGACTACGAGCAGTACTTC. This sequence encodes CASSLGPGLVDYEQYF. The V call is TRBV5-1, the J call TRBJ2-7; 8 bases are shared with TRBD2. This CDR3 contains 16 residues. The ends lost 0 bases at V and 3 bases at J; junction bases unmatched: 8. Germline CDR1 reads SGHRS; CDR2 reads YFSETQ. Full variable domain (rest looked up from reference TRBV5-1 and TRBJ2-7): KAGVTQTPRYLIKTRGQQVTLSCSPISGHRSVSWYQQTPGQGLQFLFEYFSETQRNKGNFPGRFSGRQFSNSRSEMNVSTLELGDSALYLCASSLGPGLVDYEQYFGPGTRLTVT.

This chain connects TRBV19 to TRBJ2-1; the match to TRBD2 covers 11 bases. This CDR3 region has 17 residues. The germline gives CDR1 LNHDA, CDR2 SQIVND (reference sequence). Trimming took 8 bases from V and 0 from J; bases not matched to a gene: 9. The CDR3 loop reads CASSGTSGGSSYNEQFF. The DNA of the CDR3 is TGTGCCAGTTCCGGGACTAGCGGAGGTAGCTCCTACAATGAGCAGTTCTTC. Full variable domain (outside the CDR3, taken from reference TRBV19 and TRBJ2-1): DGGITQSPKYLFRKEGQNVTLSCEQNLNHDAMYWYRQDPGQGLRLIYYSQIVNDFQKGDIAEGYSVSREKKESFPLTVTSAQKNPTAFYLCASSGTSGGSSYNEQFFGPGTRLTVL.

The chain uses TRBV5-4 and TRBJ2-1; 9 bases fit TRBD2. V trimming: 5 bases; J trimming: 9 bases; junction bases outside the gene matches: 15. This CDR3 spans 16 amino acids. CDR1 is SGHNT, CDR2 YYREEE, per germline (reference sequence). The CDR3: CASSLQGGGRAFEQFF. CDR3 in DNA: TGTGCCAGCAGTCTCCAGGGGGGCGGGAGGGCGTTTGAGCAGTTCTTC. Supplemented by reference TRBV5-4 and TRBJ2-1, the full variable domain reads ETGVTQSPTHLIKTRGQQVTLRCSSQSGHNTVSWYQQALGQGPQFIFQYYREEENGRGNFPPRFSGLQFPNYSSELNVNALELDDSALYLCASSLQGGGRAFEQFFGPGTRLTVL.

This rearrangement joins TRBV5-1 to TRBJ2-5; 9 nucleotides align to TRBD2. This CDR3 has 15 residues. Germline values: CDR1 SGHRS, CDR2 YFSETQ. With 4 bases clipped from V and 4 bases from J, the junction kept 8 bases outside the gene matches. The chain's CDR3 is CASSRNSGSGETQYF. CDR3 sequence (DNA): TGCGCCAGCAGCCGAAATAGCGGGAGTGGAGAGACCCAGTACTTC.

V gene TRBV24-1 combines with J gene TRBJ1-5; 8 nucleotides agree with TRBD1. CDR3 length equals 18 residues. Germline values: CDR1 KGHDR, CDR2 SFDVKD. V gave up 4 bases and J gave up 2 bases; unmatched junction bases: 12. CDR3 nucleotide sequence: TGTGCCACCAGTGACCCAGCGACAGGGGTGGACGGCAATCAGCCCCAGCATTTT. Its protein is CATSDPATGVDGNQPQHF.

The J gene is TRBJ2-5, the V gene TRBV7-6, with 9 bases lining up with TRBD2. Germline V gene sequence: CDR1 SGHVS, CDR2 FNYEAQ. This CDR3 is built from 18 residues. With 2 bases clipped from V and 2 bases from J, the junction kept 12 bases outside the gene matches. The chain's CDR3 is CASSLRGAGTSIQETQYF. In DNA form, the CDR3 reads TGTGCCAGCAGCTTACGGGGAGCCGGGACTAGCATACAAGAGACCCAGTACTTC.

This chain connects TRBV4-1 to TRBJ2-3; 9 positions match TRBD2. The CDR3 is 16 amino acids. After removal of 2 bases from V and 8 bases from J, the junction contained 11 bases not matched to a gene. Germline loops: CDR1 MGHRA, CDR2 YSYEKL. The CDR3 DNA reads TGCGCCAGCAGCCAACTAGCGGGGACCGGGACGGCTACGCAGTATTTT. Translating gives CASSQLAGTGTATQYF.

This clone is a singleton in its sample. This chain links TRBV5-6 with TRBJ1-3; tentatively, D is TRBD1 (5 bases). Germline values: CDR1 SGHDT, CDR2 YYEEEE. V lost 4 bases, J lost 4 bases, and 12 bases lay in between. CDR3 size: 14 residues. CDR3 region: CASSTGHLGNTIYF. The CDR3, as DNA: TGTGCCAGCAGCACAGGACACCTAGGAAACACCATATATTTT.